The table lists the clone carrying this T cell receptor beta chain with a few counts. The antigen remains undetermined. The data were taken from a study of T cells after yellow fever vaccination. The wider study: When fractions had low cell numbers, they were prepared with SMART-Seq v4 Ultra Low Input.

Each CDR3 protein gets one entry after TCRdb re-called the 5' RACE reads with MiXCR. Here the sample spans hundreds of thousands of distinct CDR3 sequences, about 17% being singletons. CDR3 size: 13 residues. Germline assignment: CDR1 KGHDR and CDR2 SFDVKD. V lost 9 bases to trimming and J lost 5 bases, with 15 bases between them. General observations from the study: Just a small share of clonotypes turned up in the CD4 compartment as well as the CD8 compartment. Peaking on day 5 versus 15, the secondary response was faster but weaker.

Sample: PBMCs, taken before the yellow fever booster vaccination. The chain employs TRBV24-1 and TRBJ2-5; D assignment may be TRBD1 or TRBD2 (5 bases each). The sequence derives from a man younger than 35 who received the YFV17D yellow fever vaccine. For the CDR3, the DNA is TGTGCCACCGGGGGAGAGCACGGGGAGACCCAGTACTTC. Protein product: CATGGEHGETQYF.